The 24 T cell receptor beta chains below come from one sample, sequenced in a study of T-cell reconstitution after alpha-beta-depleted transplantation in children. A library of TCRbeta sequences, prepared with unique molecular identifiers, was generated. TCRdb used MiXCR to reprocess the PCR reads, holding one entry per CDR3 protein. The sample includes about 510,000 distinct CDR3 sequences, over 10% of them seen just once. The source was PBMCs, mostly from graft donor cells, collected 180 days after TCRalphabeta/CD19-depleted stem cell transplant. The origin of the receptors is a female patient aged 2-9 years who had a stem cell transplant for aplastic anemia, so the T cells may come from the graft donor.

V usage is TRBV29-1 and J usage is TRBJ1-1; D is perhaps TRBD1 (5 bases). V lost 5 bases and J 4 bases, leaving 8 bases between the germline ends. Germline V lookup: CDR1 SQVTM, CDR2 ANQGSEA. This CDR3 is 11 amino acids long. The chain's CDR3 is CSVQGGTEAFF. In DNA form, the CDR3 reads TGCAGCGTTCAGGGAGGCACTGAAGCTTTCTTT.

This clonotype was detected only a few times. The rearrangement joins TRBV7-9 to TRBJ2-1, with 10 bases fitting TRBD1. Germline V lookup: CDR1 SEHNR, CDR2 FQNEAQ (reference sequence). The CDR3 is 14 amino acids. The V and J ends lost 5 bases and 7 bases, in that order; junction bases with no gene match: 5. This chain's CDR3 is CASSHRDRGNEQFF. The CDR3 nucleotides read TGTGCCAGCAGCCATAGGGACAGGGGAAATGAGCAGTTCTTC.

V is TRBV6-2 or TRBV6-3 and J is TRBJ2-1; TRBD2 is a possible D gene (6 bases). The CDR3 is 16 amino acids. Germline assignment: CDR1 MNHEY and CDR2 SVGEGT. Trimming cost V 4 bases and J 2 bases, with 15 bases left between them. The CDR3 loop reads CASSWDGSSPYNEQFF. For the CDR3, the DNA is TGTGCCAGCAGTTGGGACGGGAGTTCGCCCTACAATGAGCAGTTCTTC.

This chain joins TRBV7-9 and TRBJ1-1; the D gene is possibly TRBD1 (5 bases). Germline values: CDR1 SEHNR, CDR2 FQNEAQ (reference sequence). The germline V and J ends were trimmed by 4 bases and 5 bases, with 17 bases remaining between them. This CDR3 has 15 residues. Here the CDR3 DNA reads TGTGCCAGCAGCTCACCCGCCGGGGGTGGAACTGAAGCTTTCTTT. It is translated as CASSSPAGGGTEAFF. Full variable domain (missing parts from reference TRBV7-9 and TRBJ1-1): DTGVSQNPRHKITKRGQNVTFRCDPISEHNRLYWYRQTLGQGPEFLTYFQNEAQLEKSRLLSDRFSAERPKGSFSTLEIQRTEQGDSAMYLCASSSPAGGGTEAFFGQGTRLTVV.

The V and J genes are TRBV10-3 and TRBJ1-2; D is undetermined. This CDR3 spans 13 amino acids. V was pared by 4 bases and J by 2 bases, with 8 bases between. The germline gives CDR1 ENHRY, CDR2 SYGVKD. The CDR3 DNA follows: TGTGCCATCAGTGGCCCGCAGAACTATGGCTACACCTTC. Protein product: CAISGPQNYGYTF.

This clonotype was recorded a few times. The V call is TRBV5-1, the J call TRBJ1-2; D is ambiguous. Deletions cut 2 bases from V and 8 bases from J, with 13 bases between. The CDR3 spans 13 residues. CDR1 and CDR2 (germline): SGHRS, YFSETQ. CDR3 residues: CASSFPQERGYTF. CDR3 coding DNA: TGCGCCAGCAGCTTTCCCCAGGAACGCGGCTACACCTTC.

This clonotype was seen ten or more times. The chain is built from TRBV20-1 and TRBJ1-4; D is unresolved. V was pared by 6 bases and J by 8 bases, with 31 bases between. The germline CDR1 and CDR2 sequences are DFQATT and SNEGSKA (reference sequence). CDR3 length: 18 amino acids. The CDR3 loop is CSASEDYRPEGVGEKLFF. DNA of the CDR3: TGCAGTGCAAGCGAGGACTACAGACCCGAGGGTGTTGGAGAAAAACTGTTTTTT.

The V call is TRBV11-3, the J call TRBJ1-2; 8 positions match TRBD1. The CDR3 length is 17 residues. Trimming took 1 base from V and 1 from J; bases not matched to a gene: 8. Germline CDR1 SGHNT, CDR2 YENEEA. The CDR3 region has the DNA TGTGCCAGCAGCTTAGGGGACAGGTTAACATTTAACTATGGCTACACCTTC. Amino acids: CASSLGDRLTFNYGYTF.

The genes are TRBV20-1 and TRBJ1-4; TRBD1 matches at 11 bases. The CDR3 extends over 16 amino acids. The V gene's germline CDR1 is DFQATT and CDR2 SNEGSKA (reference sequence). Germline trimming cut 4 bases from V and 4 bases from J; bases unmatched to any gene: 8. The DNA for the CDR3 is TGCAGTGCTACGAGGACAGGGGGCCGAAGTAATGAAAAACTGTTTTTT. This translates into CSATRTGGRSNEKLFF.

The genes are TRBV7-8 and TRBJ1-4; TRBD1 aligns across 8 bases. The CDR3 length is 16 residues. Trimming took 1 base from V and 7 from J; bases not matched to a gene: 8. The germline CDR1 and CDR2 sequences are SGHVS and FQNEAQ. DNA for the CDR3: TGTGCCAGCAGCTTAGTAAGGCCACAGGGGGTTGAAAAACTGTTTTTT. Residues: CASSLVRPQGVEKLFF. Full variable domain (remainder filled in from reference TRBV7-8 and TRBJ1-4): GAGVSQSPRYKVAKRGQDVALRCDPISGHVSLFWYQQALGQGPEFLTYFQNEAQLDKSGLPSDRFFAERPEGSVSTLKIQRTQQEDSAVYLCASSLVRPQGVEKLFFGSGTQLSVL.

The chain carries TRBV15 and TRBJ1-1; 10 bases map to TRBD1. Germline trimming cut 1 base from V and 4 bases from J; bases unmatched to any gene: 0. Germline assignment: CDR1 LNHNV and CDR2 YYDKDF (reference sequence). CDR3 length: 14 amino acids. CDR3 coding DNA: TGTGCCACCAGCAGAGGGGACAGGGGCACTGAAGCTTTCTTT. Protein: CATSRGDRGTEAFF.

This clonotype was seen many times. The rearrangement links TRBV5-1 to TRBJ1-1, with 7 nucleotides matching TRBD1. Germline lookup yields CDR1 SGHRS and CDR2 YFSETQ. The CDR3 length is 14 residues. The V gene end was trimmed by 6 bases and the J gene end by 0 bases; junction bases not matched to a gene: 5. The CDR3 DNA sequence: TGCGCCAGCACCAAGACAGGGTTGAACACTGAAGCTTTCTTT. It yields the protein CASTKTGLNTEAFF.

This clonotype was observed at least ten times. The CDR3 bases are TGTGCCAGCAGCGTAGGAGGGGGACTAGCGGGAGCGGATACGCAGTATTTT. Encoded protein: CASSVGGGLAGADTQYF. The chain employs TRBV9 and TRBJ2-3; TRBD2 agrees at 14 bases. This CDR3 is 17 amino acids long. V trimming: 0 bases; J trimming: 6 bases; junction bases outside the gene matches: 6. Germline V lookup: CDR1 SGDLS, CDR2 YYNGEE.

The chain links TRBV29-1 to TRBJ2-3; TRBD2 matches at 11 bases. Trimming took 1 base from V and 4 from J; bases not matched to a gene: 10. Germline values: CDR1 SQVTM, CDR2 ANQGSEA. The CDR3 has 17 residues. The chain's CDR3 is CSVEGGSGRAGADTQYF. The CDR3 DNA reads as TGCAGCGTTGAAGGAGGTAGCGGGAGGGCCGGCGCAGATACGCAGTATTTT.

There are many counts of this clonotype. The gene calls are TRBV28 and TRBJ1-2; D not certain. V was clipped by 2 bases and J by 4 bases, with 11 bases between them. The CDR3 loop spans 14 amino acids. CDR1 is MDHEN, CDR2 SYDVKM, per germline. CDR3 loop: CASSLRGTSYGYTF. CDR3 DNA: TGTGCCAGCAGTTTACGGGGAACCAGCTATGGCTACACCTTC.

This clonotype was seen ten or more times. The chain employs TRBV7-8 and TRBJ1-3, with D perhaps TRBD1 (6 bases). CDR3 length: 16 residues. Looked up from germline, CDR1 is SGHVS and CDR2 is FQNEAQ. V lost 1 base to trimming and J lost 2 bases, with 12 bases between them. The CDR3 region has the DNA TGTGCCAGCAGCTTAGGGGGGACATGGACTGGAAACACCATATATTTT. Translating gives CASSLGGTWTGNTIYF.

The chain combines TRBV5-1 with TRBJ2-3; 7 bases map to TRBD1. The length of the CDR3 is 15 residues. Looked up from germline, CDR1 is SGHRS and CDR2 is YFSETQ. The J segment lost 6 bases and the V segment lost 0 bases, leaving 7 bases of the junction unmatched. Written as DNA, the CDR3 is TGCGCCAGCAGCTTGGAGGGACAGCCATTGGATACGCAGTATTTT. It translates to CASSLEGQPLDTQYF.

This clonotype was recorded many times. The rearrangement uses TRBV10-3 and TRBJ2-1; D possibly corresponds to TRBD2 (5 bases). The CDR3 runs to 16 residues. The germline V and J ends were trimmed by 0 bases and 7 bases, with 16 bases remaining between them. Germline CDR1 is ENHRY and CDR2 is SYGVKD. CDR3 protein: CAISESMASTNNEQFF. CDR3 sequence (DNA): TGTGCCATCAGTGAGTCGATGGCTAGCACAAATAATGAGCAGTTCTTC.

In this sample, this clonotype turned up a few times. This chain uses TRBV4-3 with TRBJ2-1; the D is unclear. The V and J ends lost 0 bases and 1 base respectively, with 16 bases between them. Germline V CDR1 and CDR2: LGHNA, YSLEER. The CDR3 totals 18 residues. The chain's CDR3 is CASSQELPGLLSYNEQFF. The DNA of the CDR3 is TGCGCCAGCAGCCAAGAGCTTCCTGGCTTACTATCCTACAATGAGCAGTTCTTC.

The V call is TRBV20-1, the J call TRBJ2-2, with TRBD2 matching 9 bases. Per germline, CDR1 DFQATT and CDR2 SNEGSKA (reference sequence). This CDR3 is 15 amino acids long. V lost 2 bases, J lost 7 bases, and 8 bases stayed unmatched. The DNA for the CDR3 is TGCAGTGCTAGACCCTTGGCGGGAGGGTTCGGGGAGCTGTTTTTT. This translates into CSARPLAGGFGELFF.

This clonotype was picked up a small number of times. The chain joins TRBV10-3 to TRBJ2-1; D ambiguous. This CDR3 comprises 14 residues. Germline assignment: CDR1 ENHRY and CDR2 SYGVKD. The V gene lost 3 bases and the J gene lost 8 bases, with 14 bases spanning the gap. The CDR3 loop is CAISDLPTTHEQFF. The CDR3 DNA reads TGTGCCATCAGTGACCTACCAACGACCCATGAGCAGTTCTTC.

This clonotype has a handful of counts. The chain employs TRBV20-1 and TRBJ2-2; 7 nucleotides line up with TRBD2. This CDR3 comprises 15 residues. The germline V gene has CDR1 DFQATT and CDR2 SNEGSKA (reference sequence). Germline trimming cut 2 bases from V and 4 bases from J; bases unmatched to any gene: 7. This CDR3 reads CSARNWRGSTGELFF. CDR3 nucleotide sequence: TGCAGTGCTAGAAATTGGCGGGGGTCCACCGGGGAGCTGTTTTTT.

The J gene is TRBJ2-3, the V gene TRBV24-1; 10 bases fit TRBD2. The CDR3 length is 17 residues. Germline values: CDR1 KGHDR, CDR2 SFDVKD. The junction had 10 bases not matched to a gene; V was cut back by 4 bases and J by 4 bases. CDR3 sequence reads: CATSDRRTSGPPDTQYF. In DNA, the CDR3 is TGTGCCACCAGTGACCGCAGGACTAGCGGCCCGCCAGATACGCAGTATTTT.

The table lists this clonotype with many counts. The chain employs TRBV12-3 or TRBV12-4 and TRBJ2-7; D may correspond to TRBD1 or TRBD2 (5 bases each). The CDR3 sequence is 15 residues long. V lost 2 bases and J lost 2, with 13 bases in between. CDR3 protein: CASSLWPRGPYEQYF. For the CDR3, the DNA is TGTGCCAGCAGTTTATGGCCGAGGGGTCCCTACGAGCAGTACTTC.